This TCR beta chain was documented in a study of T cell responses to AZD1222 COVID-19 vaccine. Study results and limitations: Repertoires were obtained only post-peak T cell response.

This table comes from immunoSEQ multiplex PCR, and its TCRdb copy is limited to in-frame clones, with some not included. The sample holds around 130,000 clones, 80% to 90% seen once. As to this clone: The antigen remains unidentified.

Germline V gives CDR1 SGHNT, CDR2 YYREEE (reference sequence). The trim removed 5 bases at V and 2 bases at J, leaving 7 bases unmatched. The length of the CDR3 is 14 residues. The chain uses TRBV5-4 and TRBJ2-7, with 7 positions matching TRBD1. The TCR was taken from an adult in good health. Sequenced material: peripheral blood, taken on day 0 of AZD1222 vaccination. Written as DNA, the CDR3 is TGTGCCAGCAGTAGGGGACAGCTCACCTACGAGCAGTACTTC. Its protein product is CASSRGQLTYEQYF.